The 6 T cell receptor beta chains below were found in one sample sequenced in a study of cytomegalovirus exposure and HLA in healthy donors. The PCR had 60 Vbeta and 13 Jbeta primers. Measured with immunoSEQ multiplex PCR; TCRdb has only the in-frame clones, and not every one. Counted here are roughly 130,000 clones, roughly 71% occurring once; the ten biggest clones make up 5.8%. Sequencing was done on a sample of PBMCs. All receptors come from a woman between 50 and 59 years old in good health and CMV-seropositive.

The chain uses TRBV23-1 and TRBJ2-1; tentatively, D is TRBD1 (6 bases). TRBV23-1 is flagged as an ORF with uncertain function. This CDR3 is 12 amino acids long. The V end was cut by 2 bases, the J end by 12 bases, with 11 bases between. Here the CDR3 DNA reads TGCGCCAGCAGTCAAGACAGGAGCGGGCAGTTCTTC. It codes for CASSQDRSGQFF.

The chain carries TRBV19 and TRBJ1-1, with D possibly being TRBD1 (6 bases). The CDR3 is 14 amino acids. Between the trimmed V and J ends, which lost 6 bases and 1 base, there was a span of 12 bases. The germline V gene has CDR1 LNHDA and CDR2 SQIVND (reference sequence). In DNA, the CDR3 is TGTGCCAGTAGCGCGCACAGGGAGAACACTGAAGCTTTCTTT. Protein product: CASSAHRENTEAFF.

The chain employs TRBV19 and TRBJ2-1, with 8 bases aligning to TRBD1. With 4 bases clipped from V and 7 bases from J, the junction kept 9 bases outside the gene matches. This CDR3 has 15 amino acids. CDR1 and CDR2 (germline): LNHDA, SQIVND (reference sequence). The CDR3 protein is CASSSPRTGRNEQFF. The DNA of the CDR3 is TGTGCCAGTAGTAGTCCTAGGACAGGGCGGAATGAGCAGTTCTTC. Complete variable domain (other parts from reference TRBV19 and TRBJ2-1): DGGITQSPKYLFRKEGQNVTLSCEQNLNHDAMYWYRQDPGQGLRLIYYSQIVNDFQKGDIAEGYSVSREKKESFPLTVTSAQKNPTAFYLCASSSPRTGRNEQFFGPGTRLTVL.

The table lists this clone with a few counts. The chain carries TRBV16 and TRBJ1-3; possible D gene TRBD1, 5 bases. Trimming left V 4 bases short and J 0 bases short, with 13 bases between. There are 16 residues in the CDR3. CDR1 KGHSY and CDR2 FQNENV come from the germline V gene. DNA for the CDR3: TGTGCCAGCAGCCGAACTGGGGCGGCCTCTGGAAACACCATATATTTT. Amino acids: CASSRTGAASGNTIYF.

The genes are TRBV19 and TRBJ1-5; TRBD1 matches 7 bases. The CDR3 totals 15 residues. The trim removed 3 bases at V and 7 bases at J, leaving 9 bases unmatched. The germline V gene encodes CDR1 LNHDA and CDR2 SQIVND (reference sequence). The chain's CDR3 is CASSIRRSGGQPQHF. The CDR3 nucleotides read TGTGCCAGTAGTATTCGTCGGTCAGGGGGGCAGCCCCAGCATTTT.

The J gene is TRBJ1-5, the V gene TRBV7-9, with D possibly TRBD1 on 5 matching bases. Trimming took 7 bases from V and 9 from J, leaving 16 bases between them. The CDR3 is made up of 13 amino acids. Germline CDR1 is SEHNR and CDR2 is FQNEAQ (reference sequence). The CDR3, as DNA: TGTGCCAGCACCCAAGATGGGGCTCGGCCCCAGCATTTT. It translates to CASTQDGARPQHF.